What follows are 29 T cell receptor beta chains derived from one specimen sequenced in a study of identical twins. TCRdb reprocessed the 5' RACE reads via MiXCR and lists one record per CDR3 protein. This sample has about 150,000 distinct CDR3 sequences, with around 3.6% found just once. Sequences were obtained from memory T cells sorted from blood. These receptor sequences come from a man aged 18 to 30 in good health.

This clonotype has ten or more counts. The chain links TRBV5-1 to TRBJ2-3; 8 positions match TRBD2. The germline V gene encodes CDR1 SGHRS and CDR2 YFSETQ. The CDR3 consists of 15 residues. V trimming: 4 bases; J trimming: 2 bases; junction bases outside the gene matches: 6. For the CDR3, the DNA is TGCGCCAGCAGCCCACCGGGAGGGATCACAGATACGCAGTATTTT. Its translation is CASSPPGGITDTQYF.

Many counts were recorded for this clonotype. This chain joins TRBV5-1 and TRBJ2-5; TRBD2 matches 11 bases. This CDR3 has 16 residues. Trimming at V came to 4 bases and at J to 5 bases, leaving 10 bases not matched to a gene. Germline V lookup: CDR1 SGHRS, CDR2 YFSETQ. The CDR3 loop is CASSRDGSSGRETQYF. The CDR3 DNA sequence: TGCGCCAGCAGCCGCGACGGTTCTAGCGGGAGGGAGACCCAGTACTTC. Supplemented by reference TRBV5-1 and TRBJ2-5, the full variable domain reads KAGVTQTPRYLIKTRGQQVTLSCSPISGHRSVSWYQQTPGQGLQFLFEYFSETQRNKGNFPGRFSGRQFSNSRSEMNVSTLELGDSALYLCASSRDGSSGRETQYFGPGTRLLVL.

This chain uses TRBV6-1 with TRBJ2-1, with 7 bases identical to TRBD2. CDR3 size: 11 residues. The V gene end was trimmed by 4 bases and the J gene end by 12 bases; junction bases not matched to a gene: 3. CDR1 is MNHNS, CDR2 SASEGT, per germline. The CDR3 here is CASSVGGRQFF. For the CDR3, the DNA is TGTGCCAGCAGTGTCGGCGGGAGGCAGTTCTTC.

The rearrangement uses TRBV4-1 and TRBJ2-1; D call uncertain. V was cut by 2 bases and J by 10 bases, with 9 bases left in between. The length of the CDR3 is 12 residues. Germline CDR1 reads MGHRA; CDR2 reads YSYEKL. The CDR3 loop is CASSQLGNEQFF. The CDR3 DNA sequence: TGCGCCAGCAGCCAACTGGGCAACGAGCAGTTCTTC.

This clonotype was seen ten or more times. The rearrangement joins TRBV20-1 to TRBJ2-3; TRBD2 is a possible D gene (5 bases). V was trimmed by 5 bases and J by 3 bases, leaving 12 bases between them. Germline loops: CDR1 DFQATT, CDR2 SNEGSKA (reference sequence). This CDR3 has 13 residues. The CDR3 DNA reads as TGCAGTGCTCTTACGGGAACGACAGATACGCAGTATTTT. The encoded protein is CSALTGTTDTQYF.

This clonotype was seen ten or more times. The chain is built from TRBV27 and TRBJ2-3, with 7 nucleotides matching TRBD2. Per the germline V gene, CDR1 is MNHEY and CDR2 is SMNVEV (reference sequence). The CDR3 is 16 residues long. The ends lost 6 bases at V and 11 bases at J; junction bases unmatched: 20. CDR3 in DNA: TGTGCCAGCAGGCCTTCTCGACTAGCTTCGGCCCGTGAGCAGTATTTT. As protein: CASRPSRLASAREQYF.

This clonotype was counted many times. V and J are TRBV6-1 and TRBJ2-1, with a weak D call TRBD1 (6 bases). Trimming left V 6 bases short and J 6 bases short, with 15 bases between. CDR1 is MNHNS, CDR2 SASEGT, per germline. The CDR3 is 14 amino acids. The CDR3 nucleotides are TGTGCCAGCAGGCCCGGGACACTAAGCAATGAGCAGTTCTTC. Protein: CASRPGTLSNEQFF.

The chain combines TRBV28 with TRBJ2-7; D is uncertain. CDR3 length: 16 amino acids. Trimming took off 8 bases at V and 0 bases at J, with 20 bases between the two ends. Germline V lookup: CDR1 MDHEN, CDR2 SYDVKM. The CDR3 DNA follows: TGTGCCAGCCGATTCAGCCGGGCGGCGAGCTCCTACGAGCAGTACTTC. This gives the protein CASRFSRAASSYEQYF.

This clonotype was seen repeatedly, ten times or more. The genes are TRBV5-1 and TRBJ1-6; D is unclear. Trimming shortened V by 1 base and J by 7 bases, and 18 bases separated the two germline ends. Germline assignment: CDR1 SGHRS and CDR2 YFSETQ. The CDR3 sequence is 17 residues long. CDR3 in amino acids: CASSLFSGGRGNSPLHF. CDR3 coding DNA: TGCGCCAGCAGCTTGTTTTCCGGTGGCAGAGGAAATTCACCCCTCCACTTT.

Ten or more counts support this clonotype. V is TRBV28 and J is TRBJ1-4; TRBD1 aligns across 9 bases. Trimming removed 6 bases from V and 3 bases from J; junction bases left unmatched: 11. The germline gives CDR1 MDHEN, CDR2 SYDVKM. CDR3 length: 17 amino acids. Written as DNA, the CDR3 is TGTGCCAGCAGAATCCGGGACAGGGAATACTCTAATGAAAAACTGTTTTTT. It encodes CASRIRDREYSNEKLFF.

This chain connects TRBV15 to TRBJ2-2; 12 nucleotides agree with TRBD1. Germline values: CDR1 LNHNV, CDR2 YYDKDF (reference sequence). The V gene end was trimmed by 0 bases and the J gene end by 6 bases; junction bases not matched to a gene: 2. This CDR3 has 16 amino acids. The CDR3 DNA sequence: TGTGCCACCAGCAGAGAATGGGACAGGGGGCCCGGGGAGCTGTTTTTT. It yields the protein CATSREWDRGPGELFF. The entire variable domain, with the rest obtained from reference TRBV15 and TRBJ2-2, is as follows: DAMVIQNPRYQVTQFGKPVTLSCSQTLNHNVMYWYQQKSSQAPKLLFHYYDKDFNNEADTPDNFQSRRPNTSFCFLDIRSPGLGDTAMYLCATSREWDRGPGELFFGEGSRLTVL.

This clonotype showed up many times. The chain carries TRBV20-1 and TRBJ2-5; D is possibly TRBD2 (6 bases). Trimming pared 1 base from V and 2 bases from J, leaving 11 bases between. The CDR3 consists of 14 residues. Germline V gives CDR1 DFQATT, CDR2 SNEGSKA (reference sequence). The CDR3 DNA sequence: TGCAGTGCTAGAGGGGGGGACGGTCAAGAGACCCAGTACTTC. It translates to CSARGGDGQETQYF.

The sample holds many counts of this clonotype. The chain links TRBV5-8 to TRBJ2-5, with D hard to call. The CDR3 is 14 amino acids. Germline-derived CDR1 and CDR2 are SGHTS and YDEGEE. V gave up 0 bases and J gave up 4 bases, with 10 bases separating them. The CDR3, as DNA: TGTGCCAGCAGCTTGGGAGGCCGTGGAGAGACCCAGTACTTC. Translated, it gives CASSLGGRGETQYF.

The chain employs TRBV6-2 or TRBV6-3 and TRBJ2-1, with D maybe TRBD1 (5 bases). V lost 11 bases to trimming and J lost 10 bases, with 21 bases between them. Germline values: CDR1 MNHEY, CDR2 SVGEGT. This CDR3 spans 13 amino acids. The CDR3 nucleotides read TGTGCCTGCCACCTCCAGTGGGGCGACGAGCAGTTCTTC. Encoded protein: CACHLQWGDEQFF.

This clonotype has ten or more counts. The rearrangement joins TRBV10-3 to TRBJ2-7; TRBD1 is a possible D gene (5 bases). Germline V gene sequence: CDR1 ENHRY, CDR2 SYGVKD. V dropped 4 bases and J dropped 5 bases, with 6 bases sitting between them. CDR3 length: 11 residues. The CDR3 nucleotides read TGTGCCATCAGTGCAGGGCACGAGCAGTACGTC. Protein: CAISAGHEQYV.

On this clonotype: A much larger clone lies one base from this, so it may be a read error. The conserved final phenylalanine or tryptophan is absent from the CDR3, which likely points to a read error. The J gene is TRBJ2-2, the V gene TRBV18; a possible D gene is TRBD1 (6 bases). Germline loops: CDR1 KGHSH, CDR2 LQKENI. The CDR3 sequence is 14 residues long. V was trimmed by 4 bases and J by 0 bases, leaving 6 bases between them. In DNA form, the CDR3 reads TGTGCCAGCTCACGGGACACGAACACCGGGGAGCTGTTTTGT. It translates to CASSRDTNTGELFC.

This clonotype was observed at least ten times. V gene TRBV27 combines with J gene TRBJ2-1; TRBD2 aligns across 10 bases. Germline V gene sequence: CDR1 MNHEY, CDR2 SMNVEV (reference sequence). V was clipped by 4 bases and J by 2 bases; unmatched bases: 2. The CDR3 runs to 15 residues. The CDR3 DNA reads TGTGCCAGCAGTTCTGGGACTAGCGCCTACAATGAGCAGTTCTTC. Residues: CASSSGTSAYNEQFF.

V usage is TRBV18 and J usage is TRBJ1-5; D not resolved. V lost 1 base and J lost 5, with 6 bases in between. The CDR3 consists of 13 residues. The V gene's germline CDR1 is KGHSH and CDR2 LQKENI. The CDR3 nucleotides read TGTGCCAGCTCACCACAGAGGTATCAGCCCCAGCATTTT. It codes for CASSPQRYQPQHF.

This clonotype was picked up many times. V usage is TRBV20-1 and J usage is TRBJ2-1; D may be TRBD2 (6 bases). There are 15 residues in the CDR3. Germline assignment: CDR1 DFQATT and CDR2 SNEGSKA (reference sequence). Trimming left V 0 bases short and J 9 bases short, with 18 bases between. CDR3 sequence (DNA): TGCAGTGCTAGAGATCCGACGGGAGCTCGCAGTGAGCAGTTCTTC. This translates into CSARDPTGARSEQFF.

This clonotype was detected ten times or more. The chain links TRBV27 to TRBJ2-1, with D uncertain. V was clipped by 7 bases and J by 0 bases, with 10 bases between them. CDR3 length: 14 amino acids. Germline-derived CDR1 and CDR2 are MNHEY and SMNVEV (reference sequence). As DNA, the CDR3 is TGTGCCAGCAAAGGCCCAAGCTCCTACAATGAGCAGTTCTTC. It encodes CASKGPSSYNEQFF.

This clonotype occurred many times. The chain carries TRBV20-1 and TRBJ1-6; possibly TRBD1 for D (5 bases). Deletions cut 0 bases from V and 6 bases from J, with 9 bases between. This CDR3 is 14 amino acids long. Germline V lookup: CDR1 DFQATT, CDR2 SNEGSKA (reference sequence). CDR3 coding DNA: TGCAGTGCTAGAGAGGGGCTTACTAATTCACCCCTCCACTTT. Residues: CSAREGLTNSPLHF.

This clonotype showed up many times. This chain links TRBV25-1 with TRBJ2-1, with D perhaps being TRBD1 or TRBD2 (5 bases each). Germline V gives CDR1 MGHDK, CDR2 SYGVNS. The CDR3 spans 13 residues. V was clipped by 1 base and J by 7 bases, with 8 bases between them. The CDR3 loop reads CASSELWGNEQFF. The CDR3 region has the DNA TGTGCCAGCAGTGAATTGTGGGGGAATGAGCAGTTCTTC. Based on the CDR3 plus reference TRBV25-1 and TRBJ2-1, the full variable domain is EADIYQTPRYLVIGTGKKITLECSQTMGHDKMYWYQQDPGMELHLIHYSYGVNSTEKGDLSSESTVSRIRTEHFPLTLESARPSHTSQYLCASSELWGNEQFFGPGTRLTVL.

In its sample, this clonotype was seen many times. V is TRBV5-5 and J is TRBJ2-4; D gene uncertain. The CDR3 sequence is 13 residues long. With 4 bases removed from V and 0 bases from J, the gap between germline ends came to 5 bases. Per the germline V gene, CDR1 is SGHKS and CDR2 is YYEKEE (reference sequence). The CDR3 DNA sequence: TGTGCCAGCAGCCCTGGAGCCAAAAACATTCAGTACTTC. Protein: CASSPGAKNIQYF.

This clonotype was observed a handful of times. The chain is built from TRBV10-2 and TRBJ2-3, with 8 bases that match TRBD2. This CDR3 comprises 14 residues. The ends lost 4 bases at V and 7 bases at J; junction bases unmatched: 7. Germline V gives CDR1 WSHSY, CDR2 SAAADI. CDR3 region: CASSGRSGRNTQYF. CDR3 coding DNA: TGCGCCAGCAGTGGACGGAGCGGGAGAAATACGCAGTATTTT.

The rearrangement joins TRBV6-1 to TRBJ2-4, with 9 bases matching TRBD2. The germline gives CDR1 MNHNS, CDR2 SASEGT. Trimming took 4 bases from V and 2 from J; bases not matched to a gene: 9. The CDR3 is 17 residues long. CDR3 nucleotide sequence: TGTGCCAGCAGTGGCCCCGGGACTAGCAGGCCCAAAAACATTCAGTACTTC. Amino acid sequence: CASSGPGTSRPKNIQYF.

This clonotype was counted many times. The chain has TRBV21-1 and TRBJ1-3; whether TRBD1, the table's D call, matches the DNA was not checked. TRBV21-1 is recorded as a pseudogene. The CDR3 consists of 14 residues. The CDR3 here is CASSGQLSGNTIYF. As DNA, the CDR3 is TGTGCCAGCTCGGGACAACTCTCTGGAAACACCATATATTTT.

This clonotype was recorded at least ten times. The chain uses TRBV7-9 and TRBJ2-2, with no clear D. The germline V gene has CDR1 SEHNR and CDR2 FQNEAQ (reference sequence). The CDR3 runs to 14 residues. V was cut by 3 bases and J by 4 bases, with 9 bases left in between. CDR3 residues: CASSFDEITGELFF. CDR3 sequence (DNA): TGTGCCAGCAGCTTCGATGAAATCACCGGGGAGCTGTTTTTT.

Many counts were recorded for this clonotype. The chain has TRBV12-3 or TRBV12-4 and TRBJ2-5; 8 bases are a match to TRBD2. V dropped 0 bases and J dropped 4; count of bases not matched to a gene: 4. The CDR3 has 15 residues. The CDR3 sequence: CASSLARGVGETQYF. The CDR3 DNA sequence: TGTGCCAGCAGTTTAGCGCGGGGGGTGGGAGAGACCCAGTACTTC.

This clonotype was recorded many times. The rearrangement uses TRBV24-1 and TRBJ2-2, with 7 bases lining up with TRBD1. Trimming cost V 7 bases and J 1 base; bases outside gene matches: 5. The CDR3 is made up of 15 amino acids. Germline V lookup: CDR1 KGHDR, CDR2 SFDVKD. The CDR3 coding sequence is TGTGCCACCAGGGAGACAGGGAGGAACACCGGGGAGCTGTTTTTT. Encoded protein: CATRETGRNTGELFF.